Each of the 11 T cell receptor beta chains below was sequenced from the same sample in a study of T cell changes during pregnancy in multiple sclerosis. Assay used: immunoSEQ multiplex PCR; TCRdb lists only in-frame clones, some missing. The top ten hold less than 0.95% of the sample, which has about 40,000 clones, roughly nine tenths seen once. The specimen comprised CD4+ T cells from peripheral blood mononuclear cells, sampled before pregnancy. All receptors come from a female donor with multiple sclerosis, enrolled in a pregnancy study.

The CDR3 sequence is CASSVRGSGANVLTF. CDR3 bases: TGTGCCAGCAGCGTCAGGGGCTCTGGGGCCAACGTCCTGACTTTC. This chain uses TRBV9 with TRBJ2-6; weak D call: TRBD1 (6 bases). V lost 2 bases, J lost 0 bases, and 6 bases lay in between. The germline V gene has CDR1 SGDLS and CDR2 YYNGEE. The CDR3 covers 15 residues. The variable domain in full, completed from reference TRBV9 and TRBJ2-6, reads DSGVTQTPKHLITATGQRVTLRCSPRSGDLSVYWYQQSLDQGLQFLIQYYNGEERAKGNILERFSAQQFPDLHSELNLSSLELGDSALYFCASSVRGSGANVLTFGAGSRLTVL.

The chain recombines TRBV19 with TRBJ1-6; 8 positions match TRBD1. This CDR3 comprises 14 residues. Trimming cost V 7 bases and J 5 bases; bases outside gene matches: 4. From germline, CDR1 is LNHDA and CDR2 SQIVND (reference sequence). CDR3 nucleotides: TGTGCCAGTACCCAGGGGGCTCATAATTCACCCCTCCACTTT. As protein: CASTQGAHNSPLHF.

The rearrangement joins TRBV6-5 to TRBJ2-3; the D gene is possibly TRBD1 (6 bases). The CDR3 runs to 15 residues. V lost 8 bases, J lost 11 bases, and 26 bases lay in between. Germline assignment: CDR1 MNHEY and CDR2 SVGAGI. The CDR3 DNA reads TGTGCCAGCGGGCAGGGGACCCGGCCCGGGATGGGGCAGTATTTT. Its protein product is CASGQGTRPGMGQYF.

V and J are TRBV5-4 and TRBJ2-5; D perhaps matches TRBD2 (6 bases). Trimming shortened V by 2 bases and J by 5 bases, and 10 bases separated the two germline ends. Germline CDR1 reads SGHNT; CDR2 reads YYREEE (reference sequence). The CDR3 sequence is 13 residues long. In nucleotides, the CDR3 is TGTGCCAGCAGCTTAGGTGGGGGGGAGACCCAGTACTTC. Residues: CASSLGGGETQYF.

The rearrangement uses TRBV4-2 and TRBJ1-5, with 7 bases aligning to TRBD1. Germline loops: CDR1 LGHNA, CDR2 YNFKEQ. Trimming at V came to 5 bases and at J to 0 bases, leaving 10 bases not matched to a gene. This CDR3 is 17 amino acids long. This CDR3 is CASSARDSLYSNQPQHF. CDR3 DNA sequence: TGTGCCAGCAGCGCCCGGGACAGCCTCTATAGCAATCAGCCCCAGCATTTT.

Note on this clone: At one boundary the junction diverges from the germline segment, which might be a read error. The genes are TRBV2 and TRBJ1-5, with 7 nucleotides matching TRBD1. The CDR3 loop spans 15 amino acids. The germline V gene encodes CDR1 SNHLY and CDR2 FYNNEI. CDR3 nucleotide sequence: TGTGCCAGCAGAGATACAGGGGTGAGCACTCAGCCCCAGCATTTT. This translates into CASRDTGVSTQPQHF.

V usage is TRBV19 and J usage is TRBJ2-7; tentatively, D is TRBD1 (6 bases). V gave up 6 bases and J gave up 6 bases, with 15 bases separating them. Germline V lookup: CDR1 LNHDA, CDR2 SQIVND (reference sequence). The CDR3 is 13 residues long. CDR3 amino acids: CASSNREISEQYF. The DNA for the CDR3 is TGTGCCAGTAGCAACAGGGAGATTTCCGAGCAGTACTTC.

V is TRBV5-4 and J is TRBJ2-7; 7 bases map to TRBD1. The CDR3 loop spans 16 amino acids. Germline V gene lookup returns CDR1 SGHNT and CDR2 YYREEE (reference sequence). Trimming cost V 7 bases and J 5 bases; bases outside gene matches: 18. The CDR3 sequence is CASRPRGQIGKNEQYF. The DNA for the CDR3 is TGTGCCAGCCGACCAAGGGGGCAAATCGGGAAGAACGAGCAGTACTTC.

The rearrangement uses TRBV7-2 and TRBJ2-5, with D hard to call. Germline V gives CDR1 SGHTA, CDR2 FQGNSA. Between the trimmed V and J ends, which lost 5 bases and 5 bases, there was a span of 9 bases. CDR3 length equals 12 residues. CDR3 protein: CASSAPGETQYF. DNA for the CDR3: TGTGCCAGCAGCGCGCCCGGGGAGACCCAGTACTTC.

The V and J genes are TRBV10-3 and TRBJ2-7; 8 nucleotides match TRBD1. The CDR3 spans 14 residues. J lost 2 bases, V lost 4 bases, and 4 bases had no gene match. Germline CDR1 is ENHRY and CDR2 is SYGVKD. CDR3 DNA sequence: TGTGCCATCAGTGGGACAGGGAGTGCCTACGAGCAGTACTTC. Amino acid sequence: CAISGTGSAYEQYF.

The J gene is TRBJ2-3, the V gene TRBV10-3, with D uncertain. V gave up 4 bases and J gave up 6 bases, with 5 bases separating them. The CDR3 totals 11 residues. Germline V gives CDR1 ENHRY, CDR2 SYGVKD. The CDR3 nucleotides are TGTGCCATCAGTGGAGCCGATACGCAGTATTTT. Encoded protein: CAISGADTQYF.